Each of the 10 T cell receptor beta chains below was sequenced from the same sample in a study of control samples from healthy donors and cancer patients. Profiling relied on immunoSEQ multiplex PCR, and the TCRdb table lists in-frame clones only, not all of them. The data contain about 89,000 clones, around nine tenths of them singletons. The sample taken for sequencing was blood. These receptors were obtained from a man younger than 40 in good health.

This rearrangement joins TRBV15 to TRBJ2-7; the D gene is possibly TRBD2 (6 bases). The CDR3 covers 14 residues. Trimming took 5 bases from V and 3 from J, leaving 14 bases between them. Germline V gene lookup returns CDR1 LNHNV and CDR2 YYDKDF (reference sequence). This CDR3 reads CATSQGGAGYEQYF. The CDR3 DNA reads TGTGCCACCAGCCAAGGAGGGGCGGGCTACGAGCAGTACTTC.

This clone was recorded only once. V and J are TRBV5-4 and TRBJ2-1, with 7 bases aligning to TRBD1. This CDR3 has 15 residues. The V gene's germline CDR1 is SGHNT and CDR2 YYREEE (reference sequence). Unmatched junction bases numbered 4, after V lost 1 base and J lost 3 bases. CDR3 bases: TGTGCCAGCAGCTTGCGAGGGGGCCGCTACAATGAGCAGTTCTTC. Its protein is CASSLRGGRYNEQFF.

This clone is a singleton in its sample. This chain joins TRBV5-1 and TRBJ1-1; 7 bases are shared with TRBD1. V lost 4 bases, J lost 5 bases, and 8 bases stayed unmatched. The V gene's germline CDR1 is SGHRS and CDR2 YFSETQ. This CDR3 comprises 14 residues. CDR3 protein: CASSTRQGVTEAFF. The CDR3 nucleotides read TGCGCCAGCAGCACCCGACAGGGAGTGACTGAAGCTTTCTTT. The variable domain in full, with the rest retrieved from reference TRBV5-1 and TRBJ1-1, is KAGVTQTPRYLIKTRGQQVTLSCSPISGHRSVSWYQQTPGQGLQFLFEYFSETQRNKGNFPGRFSGRQFSNSRSEMNVSTLELGDSALYLCASSTRQGVTEAFFGQGTRLTVV.

The chain carries TRBV24-1 and TRBJ2-5, with D perhaps TRBD2 (5 bases). The CDR3 is made up of 15 amino acids. V lost 2 bases and J 5 bases, leaving 14 bases between the germline ends. The germline V gene has CDR1 KGHDR and CDR2 SFDVKD. CDR3 sequence (DNA): TGTGCCACCAGTGATTCCCAGTTAAGAGGGGAGACCCAGTACTTC. Its protein is CATSDSQLRGETQYF.

The rearrangement links TRBV7-2 to TRBJ2-5; TRBD2 matches 9 bases. In germline, CDR1 is SGHTA, CDR2 FQGNSA. V lost 1 base, J lost 4 bases, and 4 bases stayed unmatched. The CDR3 is 15 amino acids. The CDR3 nucleotides are TGTGCCAGCAGCTTAGAAGCGGGGGGAGGAGAGACCCAGTACTTC. Protein: CASSLEAGGGETQYF. The variable domain in full, completed from reference TRBV7-2 and TRBJ2-5, reads GAGVSQSPSNKVTEKGKDVELRCDPISGHTALYWYRQSLGQGLEFLIYFQGNSAPDKSGLPSDRFSAERTGGSVSTLTIQRTQQEDSAVYLCASSLEAGGGETQYFGPGTRLLVL.

This rearrangement joins TRBV2 to TRBJ1-5; no clear D gene. Deletions cut 1 base from V and 0 bases from J, with 10 bases between. Germline V gene data show CDR1 as SNHLY and CDR2 as FYNNEI. The CDR3 contains 16 residues. In DNA form, the CDR3 reads TGTGCCAGCAGTGAAGGAGTCCGAAATAGCAATCAGCCCCAGCATTTT. Protein: CASSEGVRNSNQPQHF.

V and J are TRBV10-3 and TRBJ2-7; no reliable D call. The CDR3 is 14 amino acids. V was trimmed by 0 bases and J by 2 bases, leaving 8 bases between them. Germline lookup yields CDR1 ENHRY and CDR2 SYGVKD. The CDR3: CAISESMGTYEQYV. The CDR3 DNA reads TGTGCCATCAGTGAGTCTATGGGAACCTACGAGCAGTACGTC.

V usage is TRBV24-1 and J usage is TRBJ1-5, with D possibly matching TRBD1 (6 bases). V shed 4 bases and J shed 2 bases, with 11 bases lying between them. The CDR3 has 15 residues. Germline assignment: CDR1 KGHDR and CDR2 SFDVKD. CDR3 coding DNA: TGTGCCACCAGTGAGGGACAAGGGCGCAATCAGCCCCAGCATTTT. Amino acids: CATSEGQGRNQPQHF.

A few counts support this clone. Other DNA sequences in the same sample also yield this CDR3. The chain carries TRBV5-1 and TRBJ1-6; D is possibly TRBD1 (5 bases). Trimming took off 0 bases at V and 10 bases at J, with 11 bases between the two ends. The CDR3 loop spans 14 amino acids. Germline CDR1 reads SGHRS; CDR2 reads YFSETQ. CDR3 amino acids: CASSLGGGNSPLHF. CDR3 in DNA: TGCGCCAGCAGCTTGGGTGGGGGTAACTCACCCCTCCACTTT.

The chain links TRBV9 to TRBJ2-5, with TRBD2 as a possible D gene (5 bases). This CDR3 has 13 amino acids. Looked up from germline, CDR1 is SGDLS and CDR2 is YYNGEE. Trimming shortened V by 0 bases and J by 4 bases, and 7 bases separated the two germline ends. CDR3 amino acids: CASSVGLAETQYF. In nucleotides, the CDR3 is TGTGCCAGCAGCGTAGGGCTAGCAGAGACCCAGTACTTC.